This TCR beta chain was sequenced during a study of blood T cell repertoires in COVID-19. Study in general: There were acute and convalescent COVID-19 samples, and they came from the United States, Italy and Spain. From T cells, B-cell-depleted T cells, or PBMCs came the material, which was cDNA or gDNA.

Clones were sequenced by immunoSEQ multiplex PCR, and TCRdb holds only the in-frame ones, with some missing. The top ten hold under 7.5% of the sample, which has about 54,000 clones, roughly nine tenths seen once. After removal of 5 bases from V and 2 bases from J, the junction contained 12 bases not matched to a gene. Germline-derived CDR1 and CDR2 are SGHAT and FQNNGV. This CDR3 contains 16 residues. The chain combines TRBV11-2 with TRBJ2-7, with 7 nucleotides matching TRBD1. This TCR derives from a woman in her sixties with active or convalescent COVID-19. Sequencing was done on a sample of peripheral blood. This CDR3 is CASSRILLGQAYEQYF. CDR3 nucleotide sequence: TGTGCCAGCAGCCGAATCCTCCTTGGACAGGCCTACGAGCAGTACTTC.